This T cell receptor beta chain originates from a study of spatial heterogeneity in lung cancer (dated by TCRdb to between 2018 and 2021). About the investigation overall: More beta-chain than alpha-chain transcripts were consistently detected, likely reflecting higher beta-chain transcript abundance. At surgery, both alpha and beta chains were TCR-sequenced in roughly 200 tumor regions, 63 to 80 matched nontumor lung samples and around 50 PBMC samples. In the raw uncorrected reads, each unique combination of TCR and UMI appeared more than ten times on average. TCR repertoire features were related to nonsynonymous mutation counts determined by whole-exome sequencing of tumor tissue. In non-small cell lung cancer, the study made a quantitative comparison of TCR alpha and beta repertoires among multiple tumor regions, matched nontumor lung and blood.

The full study reports these points: Ubiquitous expanded tumor TCRs showed up in blood more often at tumor resection than at routine follow-up. Confirming at a functional level the hypothesis that regional TCRs recognize regional mutations was considered to require additional single-cell paired TCR alpha and beta sequencing.

Library prep was done by 5' RACE. The sample was run on a NextSeq 500. To allow correction of PCR and sequencing errors, the TCR library protocol tagged every TCR cDNA molecule with a unique molecular identifier. Per the source publication's procedure: TCR identification, UMI-based error correction and CDR3 extraction were all carried out with Decombinator tools. TCRs above a frequency of 2 per 1,000, corresponding to the top 1% of the tumor frequency distribution, were defined as expanded. Renyi diversity was calculated using the R vegan package after each repertoire was subsampled 100 times to 5,000 TCRs. CDR3 similarity networks were built from amino acid triplet string-kernel similarity, with CDR3s being connected when pairwise similarity was above 0.82. TCRdb reprocessed the public reads (quality trimming at Q25 with fastp, clone calling with MiXCR) and kept in-frame beta chains. For every CDR3 protein sequence, its rows merge into one entry that carries the most common genes and DNA. Clone size and V and J calls follow TCRdb, not the original study. The sample table shows about 82,000 distinct CDR3 sequences, and around 12% are seen once. The top ten clonotypes cover under 5.5% of the sample.

The CDR3 spans 13 residues, from the cysteine through the phenylalanine. Solely the CDR3 DNA is kept, with 39 bases framed from the first base. Trimming at the junction amounts to 3 bases on V and 9 bases on J, and the germline ends lie 13 bases apart. This clonotype has a handful of counts. Its antigen has not been determined. No much larger clonotype is one base removed from it; base qualities were not supplied. The meaning of the sample's time point label: sample taken at primary tumor resection. TCR sequencing used whole RNA extracted from tumor and nontumor lung tissue, or from cryopreserved PBMC samples, without cell sorting. Donors were 70 or so patients with early-stage, untreated non-small cell lung cancer from the lung TRACERx cohort. A patient was chosen for TCR sequencing only when enough RNA was available from at least two tumor regions.

The TCR was taken from a male donor with early-stage non-small cell lung cancer. Here the sequenced sample was PBMCs, taken at surgery. Rearrangement joined TRBV12-3 or TRBV12-4 to TRBJ2-3, with the identity of the D gene unclear. The CDR3 corresponds to CASSFSPAYTQYF. The DNA sequence is given as TGTGCCAGCAGTTTTTCCCCAGCGTACACGCAGTATTTT.